Below, 32 T cell receptor beta chains from the same sample are listed, as sequenced in a study of T-cell reconstitution after alpha-beta-depleted transplantation in children. Preparing the TCRbeta library involved the use of unique molecular identifiers. TCRdb processed the PCR reads anew with MiXCR; each CDR3 protein has one entry. The sample has some 520,000 distinct CDR3 sequences; over 25% are singletons. The specimen was PBMCs from the stem cell graft donor, collected from the stem cell graft. Receptors were obtained from a human donor who donated a stem cell graft to a child with aplastic anemia.

The chain is built from TRBV24-1 and TRBJ2-3, with TRBD2 as a possible D gene (5 bases). This CDR3 spans 13 amino acids. Germline CDR1 KGHDR, CDR2 SFDVKD. V lost 6 bases and J 3 bases, leaving 9 bases between the germline ends. CDR3 in amino acids: CATSTTTTDTQYF. CDR3 sequence (DNA): TGTGCCACCAGTACGACTACGACAGATACGCAGTATTTT.

The chain combines TRBV5-6 with TRBJ1-2; tentatively, D is TRBD1 (6 bases). The CDR3 runs to 16 residues. V was cut by 0 bases and J by 6 bases, with 18 bases left in between. Germline CDR1 SGHDT, CDR2 YYEEEE. In DNA, the CDR3 is TGTGCCAGCAGCTTGGTTCGGTCGTTGAGGGACAATGGCTACACCTTC. It translates to CASSLVRSLRDNGYTF.

This clonotype was detected a few times. The chain uses TRBV29-1 and TRBJ2-4; tentative D call: TRBD1 (5 bases). Germline V gives CDR1 SQVTM, CDR2 ANQGSEA. The V gene lost 1 base and the J gene lost 3 bases, with 10 bases spanning the gap. CDR3 length: 14 residues. CDR3 coding DNA: TGCAGCGTTGAAGGGGGCGTGCGCAAAAACATTCAGTACTTC. Protein: CSVEGGVRKNIQYF.

A few counts support this clonotype. This sequence joins TRBV5-6 and TRBJ2-2; a possible D gene is TRBD2 (6 bases). The ends were cut back, 5 bases at V and 7 bases at J, with 9 bases in the middle. The CDR3 runs to 12 residues. Per germline, CDR1 SGHDT and CDR2 YYEEEE. Written as DNA, the CDR3 is TGTGCCAGCAGTCGGGGAGGCGGGGAGCTGTTTTTT. Residues: CASSRGGGELFF.

V is TRBV4-3 and J is TRBJ2-4; 7 positions agree with TRBD2. In germline, CDR1 is LGHNA, CDR2 YSLEER. With V trimmed by 4 bases and J by 5 bases, 5 bases remained unmatched. The CDR3 contains 14 residues. CDR3 sequence reads: CASSPRDYQNIQYF. The CDR3 region has the DNA TGCGCCAGCAGCCCCCGGGACTATCAAAACATTCAGTACTTC.

Points on this clonotype: The junction differs from germline at one of its ends, possibly a read error. The V gene is TRBV11-1, the J gene TRBJ2-1; 8 bases map to TRBD1. This CDR3 contains 16 residues. The germline V gene has CDR1 SGHAT and CDR2 FQDESV (reference sequence). DNA for the CDR3: TGTGCCAGCAGCTTACATACAGGGGGATGGAGCAATGAGCATTTCTTC. Protein: CASSLHTGGWSNEHFF.

This clonotype has a count of ten or more. This chain links TRBV7-2 with TRBJ2-5; 10 bases agree with TRBD2. J gave up 4 bases and V 4 bases, and 3 bases lay outside the gene matches. The length of the CDR3 is 14 residues. Per the germline V gene, CDR1 is SGHTA and CDR2 is FQGNSA. CDR3 nucleotides: TGTGCCAGCAGCTCCAGCGGGAGGGCAGAGACCCAGTACTTC. Amino acids: CASSSSGRAETQYF.

The V call is TRBV30, the J call TRBJ2-3; TRBD1 is a possible D gene (6 bases). Trimming pared 2 bases from V and 6 bases from J, leaving 15 bases between. Germline CDR1 is GTSNPN and CDR2 is SVGIG (reference sequence). This CDR3 contains 14 residues. This CDR3 is CAWSLGARVDTQYF. The CDR3 DNA reads as TGTGCCTGGAGTTTGGGGGCGCGGGTTGATACGCAGTATTTT.

The rearrangement links TRBV28 to TRBJ2-7, with a tentative D call TRBD1 (6 bases). V was cut by 6 bases and J by 0 bases, with 9 bases left in between. Germline V gene data show CDR1 as MDHEN and CDR2 as SYDVKM. The CDR3 is 13 residues long. The CDR3 DNA is TGTGCCAGCAGCATGGACAGCTCCTACGAGCAGTACTTC. Translation: CASSMDSSYEQYF.

V usage is TRBV20-1 and J usage is TRBJ1-2, with a possible D match to TRBD1 (6 bases). V lost 0 bases and J 2 bases, leaving 16 bases between the germline ends. The CDR3 has 16 amino acids. Germline CDR1 reads DFQATT; CDR2 reads SNEGSKA (reference sequence). The CDR3 here is CSAREKKGDRNYGYTF. The DNA for the CDR3 is TGCAGTGCTAGAGAAAAAAAGGGAGACAGGAACTATGGCTACACCTTC.

The rearrangement links TRBV7-2 to TRBJ2-7; 7 bases fit TRBD2. V lost 5 bases and J lost 3; bases outside the gene matches: 10. Germline CDR1 is SGHTA and CDR2 is FQGNSA. The CDR3 totals 15 residues. CDR3 region: CASSAEREGFYEQYF. CDR3 nucleotides: TGTGCCAGCAGCGCAGAGCGGGAAGGTTTCTACGAGCAGTACTTC.

The chain carries TRBV7-2 and TRBJ2-7; D is possibly TRBD2 (6 bases). CDR3 size: 16 residues. Germline-derived CDR1 and CDR2 are SGHTA and FQGNSA. The germline V and J ends were trimmed by 1 base and 7 bases, with 20 bases remaining between them. The CDR3 spells CASSLEKTAWGGEQYF. The CDR3 DNA is TGTGCCAGCAGCTTAGAGAAAACGGCGTGGGGAGGAGAGCAGTACTTC.

This chain links TRBV20-1 with TRBJ1-5; 7 bases match TRBD1. Germline CDR1 reads DFQATT; CDR2 reads SNEGSKA (reference sequence). This CDR3 has 15 amino acids. Trimming removed 6 bases from V and 3 bases from J; junction bases left unmatched: 11. The CDR3 nucleotides are TGCAGTGCCTACGACAGGGCCAAGGCCAATCAGCCCCAGCATTTT. Translated, it gives CSAYDRAKANQPQHF.

This clonotype was observed a few times. The chain has TRBV7-2 and TRBJ2-5; 9 bases are shared with TRBD2. The germline gives CDR1 SGHTA, CDR2 FQGNSA. This CDR3 contains 17 residues. V lost 4 bases and J lost 4; bases outside the gene matches: 13. DNA of the CDR3: TGTGCCAGCAGCTACCTATTGACTAGCGGTGGGGTAGAGACCCAGTACTTC. Encoded protein: CASSYLLTSGGVETQYF.

This sequence joins TRBV10-3 and TRBJ2-1; D is perhaps TRBD2 (5 bases). V was trimmed by 6 bases and J by 2 bases, leaving 11 bases between them. The length of the CDR3 is 14 residues. Germline CDR1 reads ENHRY; CDR2 reads SYGVKD. CDR3 coding DNA: TGTGCCATCAGCCCCAGCGGCCCCTACAATGAGCAGTTCTTC. This sequence encodes CAISPSGPYNEQFF.

The rearrangement joins TRBV12-3 or TRBV12-4 to TRBJ2-1, with unresolved D. The V and J ends lost 5 bases and 12 bases respectively, with 14 bases between them. This CDR3 has 12 residues. In DNA, the CDR3 is TGTGCCAGCAGTGCACTACGATCGGGGCAGTTCTTC. The encoded protein is CASSALRSGQFF.

This rearrangement joins TRBV14 to TRBJ2-1; 8 bases map to TRBD2. The V gene's germline CDR1 is SGHDN and CDR2 FVKESK. V lost 0 bases, J lost 4 bases, and 5 bases stayed unmatched. CDR3 length equals 16 residues. CDR3 sequence reads: CASSQDLPGGYNEQFF. CDR3 nucleotides: TGTGCCAGCAGCCAAGATCTCCCGGGGGGGTACAATGAGCAGTTCTTC.

The V and J genes are TRBV4-3 and TRBJ1-2, with 10 bases fitting TRBD1. The germline gives CDR1 LGHNA, CDR2 YSLEER. The CDR3 is 18 amino acids. The V and J ends lost 0 bases and 10 bases, in that order; junction bases with no gene match: 17. The CDR3 region has the DNA TGCGCCAGCAGCCAAGAACCATCGTCCGTCCCGGGACAGGGGATCTACACCTTC. This translates into CASSQEPSSVPGQGIYTF.

The chain's CDR3 is CASSLIMRLAGVGTDTQYF. As DNA, the CDR3 is TGTGCCAGCAGCTTAATTATGAGGCTAGCGGGAGTGGGCACAGATACGCAGTATTTT. The chain has TRBV11-2 and TRBJ2-3; 10 bases are a match to TRBD2. Germline V lookup: CDR1 SGHAT, CDR2 FQNNGV. V shed 2 bases and J 1 base; nucleotides not matched to a gene: 12. The CDR3 is 19 amino acids.

V and J are TRBV18 and TRBJ2-2; TRBD1 might be the D (5 bases). Between the trimmed V and J ends, which lost 5 bases and 5 bases, there was a span of 9 bases. In germline, CDR1 is KGHSH, CDR2 LQKENI. The CDR3 has 13 residues. CDR3: CASSSRTTGELFF. The CDR3 nucleotides are TGTGCCAGCTCATCTAGGACAACCGGGGAGCTGTTTTTT.

CDR3 amino acids: CASSYPSTRGGEGSYEQYF. The CDR3 DNA reads as TGCGCCAGCAGTTACCCATCGACTAGGGGCGGCGAAGGTTCCTACGAGCAGTACTTC. This chain joins TRBV5-1 and TRBJ2-7, with a possible D match to TRBD2 (6 bases). Trimming stripped 5 bases from V and 1 base from J, with 28 bases between. This CDR3 has 19 amino acids. Germline V CDR1 and CDR2: SGHRS, YFSETQ.

The J gene is TRBJ2-1, the V gene TRBV12-3 or TRBV12-4, with 10 positions matching TRBD2. This CDR3 contains 18 residues. Germline trimming cut 3 bases from V and 0 bases from J; bases unmatched to any gene: 8. This chain's CDR3 is CASSFSSGRVISYNEQFF. CDR3 DNA sequence: TGTGCCAGCAGTTTCTCGAGCGGGAGGGTTATCTCCTACAATGAGCAGTTCTTC.

The table lists this clonotype with a few counts. The V call is TRBV7-9, the J call TRBJ2-2; D possibly matches TRBD1 or TRBD2 (7 bases each). CDR1 and CDR2 (germline): SEHNR, FQNEAQ (reference sequence). The CDR3 extends over 17 amino acids. V was cut by 8 bases and J by 0 bases, with 19 bases left in between. DNA for the CDR3: TGTGCCAGCCCCAGGGGGGCTAGCGGAGCGAACACCGGGGAGCTGTTTTTT. It yields the protein CASPRGASGANTGELFF.

The chain carries TRBV20-1 and TRBJ2-3; a possible D gene is TRBD2 (7 bases). The CDR3 covers 15 residues. The germline V gene encodes CDR1 DFQATT and CDR2 SNEGSKA (reference sequence). The V end was cut by 3 bases, the J end by 4 bases, with 17 bases between. CDR3 nucleotides: TGCAGTGCTAGGCCTCAAGGGGGGGGTGCAGATACGCAGTATTTT. This translates into CSARPQGGGADTQYF.

This clonotype was seen more than once but under ten times. The V and J genes are TRBV20-1 and TRBJ2-3; 13 positions agree with TRBD2. Germline CDR1 is DFQATT and CDR2 is SNEGSKA (reference sequence). The V and J ends lost 1 base and 4 bases, in that order; junction bases with no gene match: 11. CDR3 size: 18 residues. CDR3 in amino acids: CSARVLDWTSGSPDTQYF. CDR3 in DNA: TGCAGTGCTAGAGTTTTAGACTGGACTAGCGGGAGTCCAGATACGCAGTATTTT.

This clonotype was seen only a few times. This chain connects TRBV6-1 to TRBJ1-5; TRBD1 aligns across 9 bases. With V trimmed by 5 bases and J by 2 bases, 13 bases remained unmatched. Germline V gene sequence: CDR1 MNHNS, CDR2 SASEGT. CDR3 length: 18 amino acids. The DNA of the CDR3 is TGTGCCAGCAGTCTCTCACCCCTACAGGGGGCAGGCAATCAGCCCCAGCATTTT. Its translation is CASSLSPLQGAGNQPQHF.

J is TRBJ2-3 and V is TRBV4-3, with D perhaps given as TRBD1 or TRBD2 (5 bases each). Germline CDR1 reads LGHNA; CDR2 reads YSLEER. The V gene lost 3 bases and the J gene lost 4 bases, with 8 bases spanning the gap. The CDR3 has 13 amino acids. CDR3 bases: TGCGCCAGCAGCCAGGGACGCTCAGATACGCAGTATTTT. This codes for CASSQGRSDTQYF.

The chain employs TRBV12-3 or TRBV12-4 and TRBJ1-6; 7 bases are a match to TRBD1. The CDR3 has 15 residues. Trimming removed 8 bases from V and 11 bases from J; junction bases left unmatched: 15. CDR3 sequence: CASAVLSTGFTPLHF. CDR3 in DNA: TGTGCCAGCGCTGTGTTGTCGACAGGGTTTACACCCCTCCACTTT.

There are a few counts of this clonotype. This chain uses TRBV18 with TRBJ1-1; D is uncertain. Germline CDR1 KGHSH, CDR2 LQKENI. V was shortened by 0 bases and J by 1 base, with 6 bases between the two germline ends. This CDR3 has 14 residues. The CDR3 DNA is TGTGCCAGCTCACCACCGGGAAAGAACACTGAAGCTTTCTTT. It yields the protein CASSPPGKNTEAFF.

The V and J genes are TRBV12-3 or TRBV12-4 and TRBJ2-5; D call uncertain. The ends were cut back, 3 bases at V and 5 bases at J, with 13 bases in the middle. The CDR3 has 14 amino acids. The DNA for the CDR3 is TGTGCCAGCAGTTTTAGGTCTGGTAGCGAGACCCAGTACTTC. Amino acid sequence: CASSFRSGSETQYF.

The rearrangement joins TRBV20-1 to TRBJ2-5, with a possible D match to TRBD2 (6 bases). This CDR3 has 15 amino acids. Per the germline V gene, CDR1 is DFQATT and CDR2 is SNEGSKA (reference sequence). V dropped 3 bases and J dropped 0 bases, with 14 bases sitting between them. The CDR3 DNA follows: TGCAGTGCTAGGGGTGGTAGCGGAAACCAAGAGACCCAGTACTTC. This sequence encodes CSARGGSGNQETQYF.

At least ten counts were recorded for this clonotype. The V call is TRBV12-3 or TRBV12-4, the J call TRBJ2-3; D remains unclear. V was clipped by 1 base and J by 4 bases, with 6 bases between them. The CDR3 length is 13 residues. The CDR3 spells CASSLGGADTQYF. CDR3 sequence (DNA): TGTGCCAGCAGTTTAGGCGGCGCAGATACGCAGTATTTT.